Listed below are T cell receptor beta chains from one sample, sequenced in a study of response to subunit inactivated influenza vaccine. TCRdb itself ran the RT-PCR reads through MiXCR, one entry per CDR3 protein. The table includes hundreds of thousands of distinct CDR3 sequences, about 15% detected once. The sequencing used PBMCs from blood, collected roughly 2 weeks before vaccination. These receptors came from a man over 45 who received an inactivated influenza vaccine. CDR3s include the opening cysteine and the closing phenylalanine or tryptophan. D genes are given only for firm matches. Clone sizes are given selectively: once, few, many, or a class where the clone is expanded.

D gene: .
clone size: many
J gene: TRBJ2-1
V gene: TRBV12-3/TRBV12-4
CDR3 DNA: TGTGCCAGCAGTTTATGGGGCGATGAGCAGTTCTTC
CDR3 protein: CASSLWGDEQFF

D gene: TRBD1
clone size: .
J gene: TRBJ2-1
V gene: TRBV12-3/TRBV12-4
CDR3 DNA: TGTGCCAGCAGCTCGAGACAGGGCGACAATGAGCAGTTCTTC
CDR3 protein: CASSSRQGDNEQFF

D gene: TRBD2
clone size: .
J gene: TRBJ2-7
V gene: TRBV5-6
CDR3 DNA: TGTGCCAGCAGCATCCCTGCTGGCGGGAGTGGGTACGAGCAGTACTTC
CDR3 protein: CASSIPAGGSGYEQYF

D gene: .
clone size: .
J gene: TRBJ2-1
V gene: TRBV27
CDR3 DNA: TGTGCCAGCAGCCTCAGCCAGTGGGGGGCAGACAATGAGCAGTTCTTC
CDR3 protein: CASSLSQWGADNEQFF

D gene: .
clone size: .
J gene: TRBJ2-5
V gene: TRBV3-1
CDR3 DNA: TGTGCCAGCAGCCAAGGGGCGGGGGCAGGAGAGACCCAGTACTTC
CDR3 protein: CASSQGAGAGETQYF

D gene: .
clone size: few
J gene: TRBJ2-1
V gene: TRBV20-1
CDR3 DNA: TGCAGTGCTATATACATTAGCGCCTCCTACAATGAGCAGTTCTTC
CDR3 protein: CSAIYISASYNEQFF

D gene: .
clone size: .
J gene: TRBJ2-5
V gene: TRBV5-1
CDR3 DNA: TGCGCCAGCAGCTTTACCGGACTATCGGGGTCAGAGACCCAGTACTTC
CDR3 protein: CASSFTGLSGSETQYF

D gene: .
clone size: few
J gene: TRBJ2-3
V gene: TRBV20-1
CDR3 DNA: TGCAGTGCTAGTGAACTAACTAGCACAGATACGCAGTATTTT
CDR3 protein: CSASELTSTDTQYF

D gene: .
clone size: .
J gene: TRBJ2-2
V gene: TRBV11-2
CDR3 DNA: TGTGCCAGCAGCTCCGAGGAGCTGTTTTTT
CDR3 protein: CASSSEELFF

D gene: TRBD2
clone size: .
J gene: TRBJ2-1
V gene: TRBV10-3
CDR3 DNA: TGTGCCACTGAGGTAGCGGGAGGGTACAATGAGCAGTTCTTC
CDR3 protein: CATEVAGGYNEQFF

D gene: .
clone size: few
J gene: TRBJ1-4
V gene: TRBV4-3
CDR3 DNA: TGCGCCAGCAGCCAAGATAGATGGGAAAAACTGTTTTTT
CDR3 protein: CASSQDRWEKLFF

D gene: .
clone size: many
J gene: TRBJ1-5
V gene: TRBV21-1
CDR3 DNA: TGTGCCAGCAGCGGTGGGGGGATTCAGCCCCAGCATTTT
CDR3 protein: CASSGGGIQPQHF

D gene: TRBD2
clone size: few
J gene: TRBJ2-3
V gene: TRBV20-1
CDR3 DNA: TGCAGTGCTAGAGATCTATTGACTAGCGGGAGCACAGATACGCAGTATTTT
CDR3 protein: CSARDLLTSGSTDTQYF

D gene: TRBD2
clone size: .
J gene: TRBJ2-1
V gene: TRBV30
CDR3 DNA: TGTGCCTGGAGGGGTAGCGGGAGGGCCAGGGAGCAGTTCTTC
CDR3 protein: CAWRGSGRAREQFF

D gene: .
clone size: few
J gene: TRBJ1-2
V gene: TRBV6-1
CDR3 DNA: TGTGCCAGTCACTCCCAGTGGGCTAACTATGGCTACACCTTC
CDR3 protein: CASHSQWANYGYTF

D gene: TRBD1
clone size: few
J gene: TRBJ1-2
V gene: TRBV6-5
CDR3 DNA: TGTGCCAGCAGTTCTTCCGGGACAGGGTTAAATGGCTACACCTTC
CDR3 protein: CASSSSGTGLNGYTF

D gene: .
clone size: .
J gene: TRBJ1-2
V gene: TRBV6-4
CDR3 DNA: TGTGCCAGCACCCCTAACCCGGACAATCGGCATGGCTACACCTTC
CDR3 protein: CASTPNPDNRHGYTF

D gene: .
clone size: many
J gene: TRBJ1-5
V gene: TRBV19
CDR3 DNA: TGTGCCAGTAGTATCCGGACACGGGGTAGCAATCAGCCCCAGCATTTT
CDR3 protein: CASSIRTRGSNQPQHF

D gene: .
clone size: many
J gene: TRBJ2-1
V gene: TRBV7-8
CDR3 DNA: TGTGCCAGCAGCTTAGGGTTTCTAGCCGCGCCTTACAATGAGCAGTTCTTC
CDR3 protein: CASSLGFLAAPYNEQFF

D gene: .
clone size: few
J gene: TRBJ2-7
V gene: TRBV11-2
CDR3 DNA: TGTGCCAGCAGCTACGGATACTACGAGCAGTACTTC
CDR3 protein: CASSYGYYEQYF

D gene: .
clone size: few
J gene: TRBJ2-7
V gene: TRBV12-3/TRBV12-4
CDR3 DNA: TGTGCCAGCAGTTTTCCCGACGGCTCCGAGCAGTACTTC
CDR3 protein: CASSFPDGSEQYF

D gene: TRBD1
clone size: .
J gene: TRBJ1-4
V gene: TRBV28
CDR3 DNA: TGTGCCAGCAGTCCGACAGGGGGAGGTAATGAAAAACTGTTTTTT
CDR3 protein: CASSPTGGGNEKLFF

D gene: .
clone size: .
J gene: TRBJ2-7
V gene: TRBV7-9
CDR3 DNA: TGTGCCAGCAGCGGAGGGACAGATACTTTCTACGAGCAGTACTTC
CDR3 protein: CASSGGTDTFYEQYF

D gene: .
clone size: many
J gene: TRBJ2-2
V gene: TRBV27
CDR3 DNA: TGTGCCAGCAGTTTATGGGGGCCGACCGGGGAGCTGTTTTTT
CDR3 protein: CASSLWGPTGELFF

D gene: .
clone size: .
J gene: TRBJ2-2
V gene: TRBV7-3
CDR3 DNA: TGTGCCAGCAGCCCGGGGGGCTACGGGGCGGTCTCCGACACCGGGGAGCTGTTTTTT
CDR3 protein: CASSPGGYGAVSDTGELFF

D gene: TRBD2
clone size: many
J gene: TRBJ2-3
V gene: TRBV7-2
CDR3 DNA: TGTGCCAGCAGCTTGGACGACCGGGACTATTTTTTGACGTATTTT
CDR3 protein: CASSLDDRDYFLTYF

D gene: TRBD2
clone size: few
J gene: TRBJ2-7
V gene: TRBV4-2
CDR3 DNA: TGTGCCAGCAGCCGGGGAGACTCGGACTGGGGGCTAGCGGGTAACTACGAGCAGTACTTC
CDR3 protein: CASSRGDSDWGLAGNYEQYF

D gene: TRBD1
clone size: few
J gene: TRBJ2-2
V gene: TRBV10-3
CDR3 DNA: TGTGCCATCAAAACCGAGGGGGCCACCGGGGAGCTGTTTTTT
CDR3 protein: CAIKTEGATGELFF

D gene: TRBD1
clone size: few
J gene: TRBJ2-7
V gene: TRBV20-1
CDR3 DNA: TGCAGTGCTCGGGCCTCCGACAGGGTGAACTACGAGCAGTACTTC
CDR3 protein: CSARASDRVNYEQYF

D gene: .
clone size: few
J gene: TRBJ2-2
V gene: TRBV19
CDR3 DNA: TGTGCCAGTACCGAATATGGGCGGGGGACAGGAACCGGGGAGCTGTTTTTT
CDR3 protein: CASTEYGRGTGTGELFF

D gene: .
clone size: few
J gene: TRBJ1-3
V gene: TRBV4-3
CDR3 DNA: TGCGCCAGCAGCCAAGAATCTCGCTACTCTGGAAACACCATATATTTT
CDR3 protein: CASSQESRYSGNTIYF

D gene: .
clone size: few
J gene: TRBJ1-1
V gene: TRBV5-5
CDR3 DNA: TGTGCCAGCAGCTTGGCCGGTCAGAATGAAGCTTTCTTT
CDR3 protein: CASSLAGQNEAFF

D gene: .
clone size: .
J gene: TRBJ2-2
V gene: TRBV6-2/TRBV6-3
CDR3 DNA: TGTGCCAGCAGCCCCTTGCGGCCTCCGAACACCGGGGAGCTGTTTTTT
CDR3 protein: CASSPLRPPNTGELFF

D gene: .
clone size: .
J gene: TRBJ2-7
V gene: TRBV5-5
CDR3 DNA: TGTGCCAGCAGCTTGAGCGGGTCTCACTACGAGCAGTACTTC
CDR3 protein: CASSLSGSHYEQYF

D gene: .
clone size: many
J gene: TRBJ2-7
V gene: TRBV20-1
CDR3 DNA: TGCAGTGCTAGATCCGGGAATGGAGTATCCGAGCAGTACTTC
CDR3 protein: CSARSGNGVSEQYF

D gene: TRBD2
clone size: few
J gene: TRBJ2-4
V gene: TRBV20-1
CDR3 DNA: TGCAGTGCTGCCCTAGACGTTAGCGGGAGGGCCTCGGCCAAAAACATTCAGTACTTC
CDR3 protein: CSAALDVSGRASAKNIQYF

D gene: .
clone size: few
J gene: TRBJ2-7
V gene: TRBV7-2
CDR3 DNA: TGTGCCAGCAGCCTCGTGGGGACAAGGCTTTCCGGGGACGAGCAGTACTTC
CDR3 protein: CASSLVGTRLSGDEQYF

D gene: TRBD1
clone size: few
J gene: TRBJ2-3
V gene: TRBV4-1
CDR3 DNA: TGCGCCAGCAGCCAATTGGCGCAGGGGGCGACAGATACGCAGTATTTT
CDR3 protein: CASSQLAQGATDTQYF

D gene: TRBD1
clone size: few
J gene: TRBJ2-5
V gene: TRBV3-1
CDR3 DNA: TGTGCCAGCAGCCAAGGGACAGGGGGAGAGACCCAGTACTTC
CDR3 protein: CASSQGTGGETQYF

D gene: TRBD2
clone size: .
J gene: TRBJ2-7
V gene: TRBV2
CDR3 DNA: TGTGCCAGCAAACTAGCGGGATACTACGAGCAGTACTTC
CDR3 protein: CASKLAGYYEQYF

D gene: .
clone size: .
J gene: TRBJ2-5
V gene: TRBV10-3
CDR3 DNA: TGTGCCATCAGTGAGTCGAGTGTCAGGAAGAGGACCCAGTACTTC
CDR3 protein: CAISESSVRKRTQYF

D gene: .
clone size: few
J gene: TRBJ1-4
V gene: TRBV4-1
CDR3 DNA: TGCGCCAGCAGCCAATTCCAGAATAATGAAAAACTGTTTTTT
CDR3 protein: CASSQFQNNEKLFF

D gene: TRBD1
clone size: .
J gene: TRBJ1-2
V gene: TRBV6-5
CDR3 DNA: TGTGCCAGCAGTTACGACAGGGGCATGGATTATGGCTACACCTTC
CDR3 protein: CASSYDRGMDYGYTF

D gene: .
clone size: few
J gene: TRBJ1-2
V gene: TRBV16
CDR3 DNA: TGTGCCAGCAGCCAATCTGTGGGGCAGGCGGATGGCTACACCTTC
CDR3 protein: CASSQSVGQADGYTF

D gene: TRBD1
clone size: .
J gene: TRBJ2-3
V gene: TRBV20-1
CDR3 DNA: TGCAGTGCTGAAAAAGGACAGGGGCGGGATGGCACAGATACGCAGTATTTT
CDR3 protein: CSAEKGQGRDGTDTQYF

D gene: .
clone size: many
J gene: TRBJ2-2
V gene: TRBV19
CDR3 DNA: TGTGCCAGTAGCACATCCGGGACAAACACCGGGGAGCTGTTTTTT
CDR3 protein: CASSTSGTNTGELFF

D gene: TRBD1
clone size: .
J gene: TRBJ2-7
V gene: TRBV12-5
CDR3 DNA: TGTGCTAGTGGTTTGGTTTCGGGACAGGGACCCTACGAGCAGTACTTC
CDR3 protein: CASGLVSGQGPYEQYF

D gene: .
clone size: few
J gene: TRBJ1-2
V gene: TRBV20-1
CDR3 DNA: TGCAGTGCTAGAGTTGTCTACGGGTATGGCTACACCTTC
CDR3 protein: CSARVVYGYGYTF

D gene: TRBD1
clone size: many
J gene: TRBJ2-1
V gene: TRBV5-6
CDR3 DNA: TGTGCCAGCAGCGAACAGGGGACCTCCTACAATGAGCAGTTCTTC
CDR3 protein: CASSEQGTSYNEQFF

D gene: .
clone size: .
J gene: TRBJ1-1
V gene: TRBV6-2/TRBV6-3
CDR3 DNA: TGTGCCAGCAGGCGAGAGGACACTGAAGCTTTCTTT
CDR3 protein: CASRREDTEAFF

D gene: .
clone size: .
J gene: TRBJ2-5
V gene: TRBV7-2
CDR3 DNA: TGTGCCAGCAGCTTAGCCCTACAGGGAGAGACCCAGTACTTC
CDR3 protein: CASSLALQGETQYF

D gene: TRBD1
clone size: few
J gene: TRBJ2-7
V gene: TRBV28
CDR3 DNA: TGTGCCAGCAGTTCGGCGGGACAGGGGGATTACGAGCAGTACTTC
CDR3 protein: CASSSAGQGDYEQYF

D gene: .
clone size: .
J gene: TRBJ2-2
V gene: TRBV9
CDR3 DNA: TGTGCCAGCAGCGTAACCCCCGAGTTCGGGGAGCTGTTTTTT
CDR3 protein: CASSVTPEFGELFF

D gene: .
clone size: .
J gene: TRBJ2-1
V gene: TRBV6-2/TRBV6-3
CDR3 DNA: TGTGCCAGCAGTTATAGTGCCGCGGGATCCTACAATGAGCAGTTCTTC
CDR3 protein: CASSYSAAGSYNEQFF

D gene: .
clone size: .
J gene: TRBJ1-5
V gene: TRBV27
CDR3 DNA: TGTGCCAGCAGGAACCGGGCGTCCGTCGGGAATCAGCCCCAGCATTTT
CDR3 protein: CASRNRASVGNQPQHF

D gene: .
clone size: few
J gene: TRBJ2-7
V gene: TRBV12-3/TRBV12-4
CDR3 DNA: TGTGCCAGCAGTTCCGACACCCCTCGGAGCTACGAGCAGTACTTC
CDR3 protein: CASSSDTPRSYEQYF